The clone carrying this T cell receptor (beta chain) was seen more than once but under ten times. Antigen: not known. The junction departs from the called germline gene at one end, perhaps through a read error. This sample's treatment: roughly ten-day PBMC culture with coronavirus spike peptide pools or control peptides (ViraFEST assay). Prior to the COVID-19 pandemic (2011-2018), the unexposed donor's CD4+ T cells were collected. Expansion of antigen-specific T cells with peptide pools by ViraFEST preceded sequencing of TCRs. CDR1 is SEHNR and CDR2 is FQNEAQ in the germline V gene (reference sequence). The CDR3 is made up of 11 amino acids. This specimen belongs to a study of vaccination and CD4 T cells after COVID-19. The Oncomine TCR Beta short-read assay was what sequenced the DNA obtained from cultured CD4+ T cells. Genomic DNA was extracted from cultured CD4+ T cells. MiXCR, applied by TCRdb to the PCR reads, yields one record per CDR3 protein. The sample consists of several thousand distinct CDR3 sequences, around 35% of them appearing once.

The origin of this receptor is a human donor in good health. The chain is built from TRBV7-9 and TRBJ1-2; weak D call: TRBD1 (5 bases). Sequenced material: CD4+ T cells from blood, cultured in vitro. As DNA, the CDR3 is TGTGCCAGCAGCTACGCCGGGACCTACTCCTTC. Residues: CASSYAGTYSF.